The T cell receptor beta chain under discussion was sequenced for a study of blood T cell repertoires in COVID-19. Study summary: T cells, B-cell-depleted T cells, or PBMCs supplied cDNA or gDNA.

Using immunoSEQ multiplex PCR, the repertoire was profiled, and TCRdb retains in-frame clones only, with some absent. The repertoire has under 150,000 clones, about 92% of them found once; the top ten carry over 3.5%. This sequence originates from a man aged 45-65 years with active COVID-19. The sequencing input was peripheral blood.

The CDR3 protein is CSVDQGNTGELFF. DNA for the CDR3: TGCAGCGTTGACCAGGGGAACACCGGGGAGCTGTTTTTT. The rearrangement uses TRBV29-1 and TRBJ2-2; a weak D match, TRBD1 (5 bases). The CDR3 totals 13 residues. Germline values: CDR1 SQVTM, CDR2 ANQGSEA. With 3 bases removed from V and 1 base from J, the gap between germline ends came to 6 bases.